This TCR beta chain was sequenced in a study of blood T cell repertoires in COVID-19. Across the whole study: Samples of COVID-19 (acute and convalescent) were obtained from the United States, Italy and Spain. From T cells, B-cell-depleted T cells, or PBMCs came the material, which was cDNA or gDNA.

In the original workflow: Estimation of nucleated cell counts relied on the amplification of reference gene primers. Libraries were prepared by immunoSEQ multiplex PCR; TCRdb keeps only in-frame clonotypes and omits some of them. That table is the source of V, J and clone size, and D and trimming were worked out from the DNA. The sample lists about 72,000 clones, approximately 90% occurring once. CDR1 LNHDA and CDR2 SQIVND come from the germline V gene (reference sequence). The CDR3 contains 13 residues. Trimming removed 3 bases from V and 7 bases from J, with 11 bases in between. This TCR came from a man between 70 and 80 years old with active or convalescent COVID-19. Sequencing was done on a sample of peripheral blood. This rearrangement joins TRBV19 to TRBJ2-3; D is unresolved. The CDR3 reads CASSIDLKNTQYF. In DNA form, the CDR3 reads TGTGCCAGTAGTATCGACTTAAAAAATACGCAGTATTTT.